The 2 T cell receptor beta chains given below trace back to one sample, sequenced in a study of blood T cell repertoires in COVID-19. Sequenced by immunoSEQ multiplex PCR; TCRdb stores in-frame clones only, minus some. Among some 150,000 clones listed, around 84% were seen once. The specimen sequenced was peripheral blood. The receptors here all came from a woman between 55 and 75 years old with acute or convalescent COVID-19.

This sequence joins TRBV6-6 and TRBJ2-6, with D possibly matching TRBD1 (5 bases). The CDR3 consists of 16 residues. Per the germline V gene, CDR1 is MNHNY and CDR2 is SVGAGI (reference sequence). V was cut by 5 bases and J by 0 bases, with 11 bases left in between. The CDR3: CASSGRQFSGANVLTF. CDR3 bases: TGTGCCAGCAGTGGCAGACAGTTCTCTGGGGCCAACGTCCTGACTTTC.

The genes are TRBV4-1 and TRBJ1-1; no firm D call. The CDR3 has 14 amino acids. The germline gives CDR1 MGHRA, CDR2 YSYEKL. With 2 bases removed from V and 4 bases from J, the gap between germline ends came to 11 bases. CDR3 DNA: TGCGCCAGCAGCCAACAGGATCCCGGCACTGAAGCTTTCTTT. Its protein is CASSQQDPGTEAFF.